A selection of T cell receptor beta chains follows, all from one sample in a study of shared clonotypes between healthy human individuals. Method: immunoSEQ multiplex PCR; TCRdb's copy keeps in-frame clones and lacks some. The repertoire holds around 2,000,000 clones, with approximately 94% as singletons. Sequenced: naive CD8+ T cells sorted from blood. These receptors originate from a man between 18 and 35 years old in good health. Both conserved end residues are part of each CDR3. The D gene is left open where the match is weak. Size is omitted from some rows. Given values are once, few, many or a class for expanded clones.

>TRBJ2-7|TRBV7-6|NA|NA|13
TGTGCCAGCAGCTCCGGACAGCCCTACGAGCAGTACTTC
CASSSGQPYEQYF
>TRBJ1-1|TRBV25-1|NA|NA|12
TGTGCCAGCAGGACCGGGAACACTGAAGCTTTCTTT
CASRTGNTEAFF
>TRBJ1-1|TRBV5-6|NA|NA|14
TGTGCCAGCCTTTCTTTTGGCGCTGGCCCTGAAGCTTTCTTT
CASLSFGAGPEAFF
>TRBJ1-3|TRBV7-6|once|NA|16
TGTGCCAGCAGCTTAGCAGCCAGAAGCTCTGGAAACACCATATATTTT
CASSLAARSSGNTIYF
>TRBJ2-3|TRBV5-4|NA|NA|15
TGTGCCAGCAGCTTTAGCGGAGCAAGCACAGATACGCAGTATTTT
CASSFSGASTDTQYF
>TRBJ2-7|TRBV30|NA|NA|11
TGTGCCTGGAGTGAGGACACTCAGCAGTACTTC
CAWSEDTQQYF
>TRBJ2-1|TRBV15|NA|TRBD2|16
TGTGCCACCAGCAGAGGGGGGGAGGGAATCTACAATGAGCAGTTCTTC
CATSRGGEGIYNEQFF
>TRBJ2-1|TRBV7-2|NA|TRBD2|17
TGTGCCAGCAGCGCAGACCTAGCGGGGAACGCCTACAATGAGCAGTTCTTC
CASSADLAGNAYNEQFF
>TRBJ2-7|TRBV2|NA|NA|11
TGTGCCAGCAGGGGGGGTGGCGGGCAGAGCTTC
CASRGGGGQSF
>TRBJ2-7|TRBV13|NA|NA|14
TGTGCCAGCAGCCCCGGCAGGGAATACTACGAGCAGTACTTC
CASSPGREYYEQYF
>TRBJ2-5|TRBV6-6|NA|TRBD1|15
TGTGCCAGCAGTTACAGGGACAGCCCCAAGGAGACCCAGTACTTC
CASSYRDSPKETQYF
>TRBJ1-4|TRBV7-9|NA|NA|13
TGTGCCAGCAGCTTAGCGGCGGACGAAAAACTGTTTTTT
CASSLAADEKLFF
>TRBJ2-7|TRBV6-5|NA|NA|13
TGTGCCAGCAGTTACTCAGCAGGGGTCGAGCAGTACTTC
CASSYSAGVEQYF
>TRBJ2-2|TRBV9|NA|NA|14
TGTGCCAGCAGCGGCCCAACAGGGATCGGGGAGCTGTTTTTT
CASSGPTGIGELFF
>TRBJ2-7|TRBV19|NA|TRBD2|14
TGTGCCAGTGCCCGACTAGCGAAAGACTACGAGCAGTACTTC
CASARLAKDYEQYF
>TRBJ1-1|TRBV27|NA|NA|13
TGTGCCAGCAAGTTTTTGGGGGGCACTGAAGCTTTCTTT
CASKFLGGTEAFF
>TRBJ2-1|TRBV6-5|NA|NA|15
TGTGCCAGCAGTTTACTCTCGGGACTCAAAAATGAGCAGTTCTTC
CASSLLSGLKNEQFF
>TRBJ2-3|TRBV7-9|NA|TRBD2|15
TGTGCCAGCAGATCAGGGGCTAGCGGGGGCCATACGCAGTATTTT
CASRSGASGGHTQYF
>TRBJ2-3|TRBV29-1|NA|NA|12
TGCAGCGTTGAGGGGGCAGAGTATACGCAGTATTTT
CSVEGAEYTQYF
>TRBJ2-7|TRBV9|NA|NA|13
TGTGCCAGCAGCGTAGAACCCGCCTACGAGCAGTACTTC
CASSVEPAYEQYF
>TRBJ2-1|TRBV9|NA|NA|14
TGTGCCAGCAGCGTATTTGATTCCTACAATGAGCAGTTCTTC
CASSVFDSYNEQFF
>TRBJ2-7|TRBV14|NA|TRBD1|17
TGTGCCAGCAGCCAAGATCCGACAGGGGCTTCGGGCTCCGAGCAGTACTTC
CASSQDPTGASGSEQYF
>TRBJ2-3|TRBV5-6|NA|TRBD2|14
TGTGCCAGCAGCTCGGGGGGTAGCACAGATACGCAGTATTTT
CASSSGGSTDTQYF
>TRBJ2-3|TRBV7-2|NA|TRBD2|16
TGTGCCAGCAGCCGATTACTAGCGGGGGACACAGATACGCAGTATTTT
CASSRLLAGDTDTQYF
>TRBJ2-1|TRBV6-5|NA|TRBD2|14
TGTGCCAGCAGCCCGACTAGCGGGAGAAATGAGCAGTTCTTC
CASSPTSGRNEQFF
>TRBJ2-7|TRBV5-4|NA|NA|14
TGTGCCAGCAGCTACCGTGGGGGGCTCGACGAGCAGTACTTC
CASSYRGGLDEQYF
>TRBJ2-5|TRBV29-1|NA|NA|14
TGCAGCGTTGACCCCCGGGACGGAGTAGAGACCCAGTACTTC
CSVDPRDGVETQYF
>TRBJ2-7|TRBV28|NA|NA|14
TGTGCCAGCAGTTTCTTGGCCAGGGGTAACGAGCAGTACTTC
CASSFLARGNEQYF
>TRBJ2-7|TRBV5-6|NA|TRBD1|14
TGTGCCAGCAGCCCGACAGGGGGTCCCTACGAGCAGTACTTC
CASSPTGGPYEQYF
>TRBJ2-7|TRBV13|once|TRBD2|13
TGTGCCAGCAGTTCCCGGGGAGGGTACGAGCAGTACTTC
CASSSRGGYEQYF
>TRBJ2-7|TRBV25-1|NA|NA|15
TGTGCCAGCAGTGAATACGTCACAGGGGAGGGCGAGCAGTACTTC
CASSEYVTGEGEQYF
>TRBJ2-7|TRBV4-1|NA|NA|16
TGCGCCAGCAGCCAAGGAAGAGGGCCACTACTGGGCGAGCAGTACTTC
CASSQGRGPLLGEQYF
>TRBJ2-1|TRBV2|NA|NA|12
TGTGCCAGCAGACTAATTAGCGGTGAGCAGTTCTTC
CASRLISGEQFF
>TRBJ2-7|TRBV2|NA|TRBD2|18
TGTGCCAGCACCCCTTGGGGGGTTAGCGGGGGGGCCATCTACGAGCAGTACTTC
CASTPWGVSGGAIYEQYF
>TRBJ2-7|TRBV27|NA|TRBD1|14
TGTGCCAGCAGTCCACTGACAGGGTCCTACGAGCAGTACTTC
CASSPLTGSYEQYF